The 27 T cell receptor beta chains in this list originate from one sample, sequenced in a study of blood T cell repertoires in COVID-19. The protocol was immunoSEQ multiplex PCR, while the TCRdb copy is restricted to in-frame clones and leaves out a portion. The sample records 95,000 to 150,000 clones, under 85% being singletons. The specimen sequenced was peripheral blood. The source is a man between 60 and 75 years old with acute or convalescent COVID-19.

The chain recombines TRBV7-2 with TRBJ1-1; D gene uncertain. V was cut by 2 bases and J by 4 bases, with 8 bases left in between. Per the germline V gene, CDR1 is SGHTA and CDR2 is FQGNSA. The CDR3 has 13 amino acids. The CDR3, as DNA: TGTGCCAGCAGCTTATCCGTCGGCACTGAAGCTTTCTTT. Its translation is CASSLSVGTEAFF.

The chain has TRBV7-9 and TRBJ2-3; the D gene is possibly TRBD2 (5 bases). This CDR3 region has 14 residues. Germline values: CDR1 SEHNR, CDR2 FQNEAQ (reference sequence). V dropped 4 bases and J dropped 1 base, with 9 bases sitting between them. In DNA, the CDR3 is TGTGCCAGCAGCTCTAATAGCGGCACAGATACGCAGTATTTT. This gives the protein CASSSNSGTDTQYF.

CDR3 sequence (DNA): TGTGCCAGCTCACCGACGACAGGGGTAGGCGGCTACACCTTC. Protein: CASSPTTGVGGYTF. This chain uses TRBV18 with TRBJ1-2; 8 bases line up with TRBD1. There are 14 residues in the CDR3. V lost 3 bases and J lost 8; bases outside the gene matches: 8. CDR1 and CDR2 from the germline V gene are KGHSH and LQKENI.

V and J are TRBV7-4 and TRBJ1-3; D not certain. This CDR3 spans 16 amino acids. Germline V gene sequence: CDR1 SGHVT, CDR2 SQSDAQ. Trimming left V 4 bases short and J 0 bases short, with 13 bases between. The CDR3 reads CASSSAQSASGNTIYF. CDR3 coding DNA: TGTGCCAGCAGCTCTGCACAGTCAGCCTCTGGAAACACCATATATTTT.

The chain has TRBV2 and TRBJ2-1, with D tentatively TRBD2 (5 bases). The CDR3 has 13 amino acids. Germline V gives CDR1 SNHLY, CDR2 FYNNEI. With 3 bases removed from V and 7 bases from J, the gap between germline ends came to 10 bases. CDR3 sequence (DNA): TGTGCCAGCAGTGATTTTCGGGGAAATGAGCAGTTCTTC. Translating it yields CASSDFRGNEQFF.

The J gene is TRBJ2-2, the V gene TRBV6-6; 14 bases are a match to TRBD2. With V trimmed by 2 bases and J by 7 bases, 3 bases remained unmatched. The CDR3 totals 16 residues. In germline, CDR1 is MNHNY, CDR2 SVGAGI (reference sequence). In DNA form, the CDR3 reads TGTGCCAGCAGTTACGGGACTAGCGGGAGAGGCGGGGAGCTGTTTTTT. Protein: CASSYGTSGRGGELFF.

The V gene is TRBV2, the J gene TRBJ1-2, with unresolved D. The V gene lost 2 bases and the J gene lost 0 bases, with 7 bases spanning the gap. The germline V gene has CDR1 SNHLY and CDR2 FYNNEI. CDR3 length: 14 residues. The DNA of the CDR3 is TGTGCCAGCAGTGAACCGGGGTCTAACTATGGCTACACCTTC. As protein: CASSEPGSNYGYTF.

The V call is TRBV19, the J call TRBJ1-5; D is unclear. Trimming left V 8 bases short and J 7 bases short, with 15 bases between. Per germline, CDR1 LNHDA and CDR2 SQIVND (reference sequence). This CDR3 is built from 13 residues. CDR3 nucleotides: TGTGCCAGTCGAAGAAGCTCCGAGCAGCCCCAGCATTTT. Its protein is CASRRSSEQPQHF.

This clone occurred once. This chain uses TRBV19 with TRBJ2-1; 12 nucleotides agree with TRBD2. CDR3 length equals 16 residues. CDR1 and CDR2 from the germline V gene are LNHDA and SQIVND (reference sequence). Trimming cost V 3 bases and J 4 bases; bases outside gene matches: 4. This CDR3 reads CASSIFTSGGYNEQFF. The CDR3 nucleotides are TGTGCCAGTAGTATTTTTACTAGCGGGGGGTACAATGAGCAGTTCTTC.

The gene calls are TRBV19 and TRBJ2-1; 11 positions agree with TRBD2. With 6 bases clipped from V and 2 bases from J, the junction kept 3 bases outside the gene matches. The CDR3 contains 15 residues. Germline CDR1 LNHDA, CDR2 SQIVND (reference sequence). CDR3 amino acids: CASRPGLAAYNEQFF. In nucleotides, the CDR3 is TGTGCCAGTAGACCGGGACTAGCGGCCTACAATGAGCAGTTCTTC.

The chain joins TRBV28 to TRBJ2-5; 11 positions agree with TRBD2. The V segment lost 5 bases and the J segment 4 bases; nucleotides outside the gene matches: 9. This CDR3 is built from 16 residues. CDR1 MDHEN and CDR2 SYDVKM come from the germline V gene. This CDR3 is CASSPPRLAGTETQYF. The DNA of the CDR3 is TGTGCCAGCAGTCCCCCGCGACTAGCGGGAACAGAGACCCAGTACTTC. The full variable domain, rest sourced from reference TRBV28 and TRBJ2-5, is DVKVTQSSRYLVKRTGEKVFLECVQDMDHENMFWYRQDPGLGLRLIYFSYDVKMKEKGDIPEGYSVSREKKERFSLILESASTNQTSMYLCASSPPRLAGTETQYFGPGTRLLVL.

This chain joins TRBV28 and TRBJ2-3; TRBD1 aligns across 7 bases. V dropped 2 bases and J dropped 1; count of bases not matched to a gene: 3. In germline, CDR1 is MDHEN, CDR2 SYDVKM. This CDR3 is built from 15 residues. The CDR3: CASSLVQGGTDTQYF. CDR3 sequence (DNA): TGTGCCAGCAGTTTAGTGCAGGGGGGCACAGATACGCAGTATTTT.

This chain links TRBV28 with TRBJ2-6; the D is unclear. V was trimmed by 4 bases and J by 2 bases, leaving 6 bases between them. CDR3 length: 14 residues. Germline V gene data show CDR1 as MDHEN and CDR2 as SYDVKM. CDR3 sequence (DNA): TGTGCCAGCAGTTCCCCTACTGGGGCCAACGTCCTGACTTTC. Protein product: CASSSPTGANVLTF.

J is TRBJ2-2 and V is TRBV27; 7 bases match TRBD2. Per the germline V gene, CDR1 is MNHEY and CDR2 is SMNVEV (reference sequence). The CDR3 is 17 residues long. The trim removed 4 bases at V and 7 bases at J, leaving 15 bases unmatched. Here the CDR3 DNA reads TGTGCCAGCAGTTCCCGGCTAGCGGTCCCTGAACTCGGGGAGCTGTTTTTT. Protein: CASSSRLAVPELGELFF.

This chain's CDR3 is CASSLRTNQPQHF. The CDR3 DNA is TGTGCCAGCAGCTTAAGGACTAATCAGCCCCAGCATTTT. The chain combines TRBV28 with TRBJ1-5, with D uncertain. Germline V CDR1 and CDR2: MDHEN, SYDVKM. V lost 6 bases and J lost 4, with 10 bases in between. The CDR3 spans 13 residues.

The V call is TRBV3-1 (or the pseudogene TRBV3-2), the J call TRBJ2-7; weak D call: TRBD2 (6 bases). The V gene's germline CDR1 is LGHDT and CDR2 YNNKEL (reference sequence). Trimming took 5 bases from V and 6 from J, leaving 23 bases between them. The CDR3 consists of 16 residues. DNA for the CDR3: TGTGCCAGCAGCAAAAAGACACCGGGACTTGGCTTCGAGCAGTACTTC. Translation: CASSKKTPGLGFEQYF.

In its sample, this clone was seen once. V gene TRBV30 combines with J gene TRBJ1-2, with D unclear. Germline V lookup: CDR1 GTSNPN, CDR2 SVGIG (reference sequence). The V end lost 0 bases, the J end lost 8 bases, and 10 bases lay between the germline ends. The CDR3 runs to 12 residues. CDR3 in amino acids: CAWSVSSTGYTF. In nucleotides, the CDR3 is TGTGCCTGGAGTGTTAGTAGTACGGGCTACACCTTC.

The J gene is TRBJ2-7, the V gene TRBV4-2; D is possibly TRBD1 (5 bases). The V and J ends lost 1 base and 3 bases respectively, with 10 bases between them. The CDR3 contains 14 residues. Germline CDR1 LGHNA, CDR2 YNFKEQ. Here the CDR3 reads CASSQGGPSYEQYF. CDR3 in DNA: TGTGCCAGCAGCCAAGGGGGCCCTAGCTACGAGCAGTACTTC.

This clone is medium-sized in the sample. The chain employs TRBV30 and TRBJ1-3; TRBD1 is a possible D gene (6 bases). The V end was cut by 0 bases, the J end by 1 base, with 7 bases between. Germline V lookup: CDR1 GTSNPN, CDR2 SVGIG (reference sequence). This CDR3 is 14 amino acids long. CDR3 nucleotides: TGTGCCTGGAGTGTAACAGGGTCTGGAAACACCATATATTTT. Amino acid sequence: CAWSVTGSGNTIYF.

The gene calls are TRBV5-1 and TRBJ1-3; 8 nucleotides line up with TRBD1. The CDR3 consists of 17 residues. Germline V gene data show CDR1 as SGHRS and CDR2 as YFSETQ. With 0 bases clipped from V and 3 bases from J, the junction kept 8 bases outside the gene matches. CDR3 loop: CASSLVPGGLGGNTIYF. The CDR3 bases are TGCGCCAGCAGCTTGGTTCCAGGGGGCCTTGGTGGAAACACCATATATTTT.

J is TRBJ2-7 and V is TRBV5-6; D is perhaps TRBD1 (5 bases). The CDR3 covers 13 residues. Germline values: CDR1 SGHDT, CDR2 YYEEEE. Trimming stripped 0 bases from V and 3 bases from J, with 7 bases between. CDR3 coding DNA: TGTGCCAGCAGCTTGGGGGGCGACTACGAGCAGTACTTC. It is translated as CASSLGGDYEQYF.

The rearrangement links TRBV7-9 to TRBJ2-2; 8 nucleotides align to TRBD1. J lost 5 bases, V lost 5 bases, and 1 base had no gene match. The CDR3 has 13 residues. CDR1 and CDR2 from the germline V gene are SEHNR and FQNEAQ (reference sequence). CDR3 DNA: TGTGCCAGCAGCAGGACAGGGACCGGGGAGCTGTTTTTT. It specifies CASSRTGTGELFF.

This rearrangement joins TRBV20-1 to TRBJ1-1; 7 bases fit TRBD1. This CDR3 comprises 13 residues. V dropped 3 bases and J dropped 3; count of bases not matched to a gene: 4. Germline V gives CDR1 DFQATT, CDR2 SNEGSKA (reference sequence). The CDR3 DNA is TGCAGTGCTAGTCCAGGGGGTGACACTGAAGCTTTCTTT. Translation: CSASPGGDTEAFF.

V is TRBV30 and J is TRBJ2-2; TRBD1 agrees at 9 bases. Trimming at V came to 4 bases and at J to 6 bases, leaving 12 bases not matched to a gene. Germline V lookup: CDR1 GTSNPN, CDR2 SVGIG (reference sequence). This CDR3 comprises 16 residues. The CDR3 protein is CAWTMTGTGYSGELFF. The CDR3, as DNA: TGTGCCTGGACTATGACCGGGACAGGGTATTCCGGGGAGCTGTTTTTT.

V and J are TRBV5-1 and TRBJ2-5; possibly TRBD2 for D (6 bases). Germline V CDR1 and CDR2: SGHRS, YFSETQ. V lost 4 bases to trimming and J lost 5 bases, with 12 bases between them. The CDR3 extends over 13 amino acids. CDR3 region: CASSRGRRETQYF. The CDR3 bases are TGCGCCAGCAGCCGAGGGAGGAGGGAGACCCAGTACTTC.

CDR3 bases: TGTGCCAGCAGGCAGGGGGAGGCCTACGAGCAGTACTTC. Its protein is CASRQGEAYEQYF. The genes are TRBV2 and TRBJ2-7, with a weak D call TRBD1 (7 bases). V dropped 6 bases and J dropped 2 bases, with 11 bases sitting between them. Looked up from germline, CDR1 is SNHLY and CDR2 is FYNNEI. The CDR3 consists of 13 residues.

This rearrangement joins TRBV5-1 to TRBJ1-6; perhaps TRBD1 as D (6 bases). Trimming took off 0 bases at V and 4 bases at J, with 17 bases between the two ends. In germline, CDR1 is SGHRS, CDR2 YFSETQ. This CDR3 region has 18 residues. The CDR3 DNA is TGCGCCAGCAGCTTGGGACCGGGACACCGCGCTTATAATTCACCCCTCCACTTT. Translating gives CASSLGPGHRAYNSPLHF.